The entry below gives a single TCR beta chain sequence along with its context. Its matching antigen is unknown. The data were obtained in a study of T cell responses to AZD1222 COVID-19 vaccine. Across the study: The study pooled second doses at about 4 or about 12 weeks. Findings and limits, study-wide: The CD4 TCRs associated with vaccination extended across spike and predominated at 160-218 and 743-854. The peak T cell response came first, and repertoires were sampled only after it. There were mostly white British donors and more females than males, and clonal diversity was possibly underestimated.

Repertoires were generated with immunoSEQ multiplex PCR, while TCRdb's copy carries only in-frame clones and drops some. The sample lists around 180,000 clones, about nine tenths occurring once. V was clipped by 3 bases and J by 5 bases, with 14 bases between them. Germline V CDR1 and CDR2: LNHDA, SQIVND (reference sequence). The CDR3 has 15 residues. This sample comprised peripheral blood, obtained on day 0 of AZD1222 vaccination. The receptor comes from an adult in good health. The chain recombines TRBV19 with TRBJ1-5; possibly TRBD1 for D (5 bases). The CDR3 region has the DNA TGTGCCAGTAGTATCACCGGGGACTCCTATCAGCCCCAGCATTTT. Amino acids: CASSITGDSYQPQHF. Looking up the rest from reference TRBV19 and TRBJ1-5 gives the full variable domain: DGGITQSPKYLFRKEGQNVTLSCEQNLNHDAMYWYRQDPGQGLRLIYYSQIVNDFQKGDIAEGYSVSREKKESFPLTVTSAQKNPTAFYLCASSITGDSYQPQHFGDGTRLSIL.